This T cell receptor beta chain appears in the sequencing data of a study of T cell repertoires in cytomegalovirus infection (dated by TCRdb to the late 2010s). Describing the broader study: Alongside well-studied HLA-B-restricted epitopes, the peptide stimulations were aimed at recently identified HLA-C-restricted CMV epitopes, whose presentation resists viral immunomodulation. Donor HLA type was relevant to the analysis, as public TCR beta signatures indicated carriage of CMV infection together with the matching HLA type.

Broad study findings and their caveats: The ex vivo response was dominated by HLA-C-restricted CMV-specific TCR beta clonotypes, which also provided the single most frequent clonotype in two of eight donors. Cumulative frequency of public TCR beta family members discriminated carriers of CMV infection plus the relevant HLA type in this cohort and an independent approximately 370-donor cohort.

Per the publication, the treatment or condition label means: in vitro stimulation with specific CMV peptide epitopes to enrich CMV-specific T cells. V is shortened by 1 base, J by 6 bases, and the region joining them spans 7 bases. CDR1 LGHDT and CDR2 YNNKEL were looked up in the germline V gene (reference sequence). The CDR3 runs 13 amino acids, cysteine and phenylalanine included. Only the CDR3 DNA is retained, 39 bases long and in frame from the first base. The sequencing machine was an Illumina HiSeq 1500. The public reads were reanalyzed by TCRdb: fastp trimming at Q25, MiXCR alignment, in-frame beta chains only. Under each unique CDR3 protein, matching rows form one entry showing the most common genes and DNA. The sample data list under 450,000 distinct CDR3 sequences, and about 35% of these were observed just once. Less than 15% of the sample is in the top ten clones. Of note for this clonotype: No cognate antigen has been identified for it. Within one base of it there is no much larger clone, and no base qualities were kept.

The chain is made from TRBV3-1 and TRBJ1-5, with no confidently assigned D gene. The sequenced sample was cultured PBMCs, obtained from culture after CMV antigen stimulation. The sequence came from a human donor in good health (CMV status not recorded). Some clones in this sample may be carry-over from other donors' samples. The CDR3 is CASSQARAQPQHF. The DNA sequence is given as TGTGCCAGCAGCCAAGCAAGGGCTCAGCCCCAGCATTTT.